This T cell receptor (beta chain) was sequenced in a study of somatic mutations in cytotoxic T cells in rheumatoid arthritis. General study findings and limits: Antigens targeted by the expanded CD8+ clones were unknown.

CDR1 SGHAT and CDR2 FQNNGV come from the germline V gene. The CDR3 contains 15 residues. Trimming took 5 bases from V and 1 from J; bases not matched to a gene: 3. The sample holds one count of this clone. Its antigen is undetermined. Clones were sequenced by immunoSEQ multiplex PCR, and TCRdb holds only the in-frame ones, with some missing. The sample includes approximately 8,700 clones, about 79% of them seen just once. Healthy control subjects consisted of blood donors (median age about 50 years, range about 21-70; 50% to 60% female). Positive magnetic bead selection separated CD4+ and CD8+ cells, and flow cytometry confirmed purity.

The chain is built from TRBV11-2 and TRBJ2-1; 9 bases match TRBD2. What was sequenced was CD8+ T cells sorted from blood. The TCR originated in a woman between 50 and 59 years old in good health. As DNA, the CDR3 is TGTGCCAGCAGCCCAGCGGGGGGATCCTACAATGAGCAGTTCTTC. Translating it yields CASSPAGGSYNEQFF. The variable domain in full, completed from reference TRBV11-2 and TRBJ2-1, reads EAGVAQSPRYKIIEKRQSVAFWCNPISGHATLYWYQQILGQGPKLLIQFQNNGVVDDSQLPKDRFSAERLKGVDSTLKIQPAKLEDSAVYLCASSPAGGSYNEQFFGPGTRLTVL.